The next 28 T cell receptor beta chains were all read from a single sample in a study of T cell responses to AZD1222 COVID-19 vaccine. Data came from immunoSEQ multiplex PCR; TCRdb stores just in-frame clones and leaves some out. The sample includes about 180,000 clones, around 90% of them seen just once. The sequenced sample was peripheral blood, obtained on day 0 of AZD1222 vaccination. Source of these receptors: an adult in good health.

This chain links TRBV30 with TRBJ1-5, with a tentative D call TRBD1 (5 bases). The CDR3 runs to 15 residues. Trimming took 0 bases from V and 1 from J, leaving 10 bases between them. The germline gives CDR1 GTSNPN, CDR2 SVGIG (reference sequence). The DNA for the CDR3 is TGTGCCTGGAGTGTACCTGGGGGGAGCAATCAGCCCCAGCATTTT. Protein product: CAWSVPGGSNQPQHF.

The chain links TRBV2 to TRBJ1-6; the match to TRBD1 covers 7 bases. Trimming cost V 6 bases and J 13 bases; bases outside gene matches: 12. The CDR3 sequence is 14 residues long. Germline-derived CDR1 and CDR2 are SNHLY and FYNNEI. CDR3: CASSGNSGGWPLHF. In DNA, the CDR3 is TGTGCCAGCAGCGGAAACTCAGGGGGTTGGCCCCTCCACTTT.

This chain connects TRBV4-2 to TRBJ2-2; 12 bases map to TRBD2. The CDR3 runs to 17 residues. CDR1 is LGHNA and CDR2 is YNFKEQ in the germline V gene. Unmatched junction bases numbered 5, after V lost 0 bases and J lost 6 bases. The CDR3 here is CASSQDWTSGEAGELFF. In DNA, the CDR3 is TGTGCCAGCAGCCAAGATTGGACTAGCGGGGAAGCCGGGGAGCTGTTTTTT.

V is TRBV19 and J is TRBJ2-5; 9 bases fit TRBD2. CDR3 length: 13 amino acids. The germline gives CDR1 LNHDA, CDR2 SQIVND (reference sequence). The junction had 4 bases not matched to a gene; V was cut back by 6 bases and J by 5 bases. The CDR3 region has the DNA TGTGCCAGTAGCTTAGCGGGGGCGGAGACCCAGTACTTC. This encodes CASSLAGAETQYF.

The J gene is TRBJ1-1, the V gene TRBV4-3; TRBD1 agrees at 8 bases. Trimming cost V 2 bases and J 3 bases; bases outside gene matches: 14. CDR3 length: 18 residues. Germline V CDR1 and CDR2: LGHNA, YSLEER. In DNA, the CDR3 is TGCGCCAGCAGCCAATGGGGAACAGGGGGAGTTCGATACACTGAAGCTTTCTTT. The encoded protein is CASSQWGTGGVRYTEAFF.

The rearrangement links TRBV7-9 to TRBJ1-5, with D unclear. V was clipped by 1 base and J by 6 bases, with 7 bases between them. This CDR3 has 13 residues. Germline-derived CDR1 and CDR2 are SEHNR and FQNEAQ (reference sequence). In nucleotides, the CDR3 is TGTGCCAGCAGCTTAGGGTCTGTTCAGCCCCAGCATTTT. Its translation: CASSLGSVQPQHF.

The V gene is TRBV28, the J gene TRBJ1-6, with D tentatively TRBD1 (6 bases). The V end was cut by 3 bases, the J end by 9 bases, with 18 bases between. Germline V gives CDR1 MDHEN, CDR2 SYDVKM. The CDR3 spans 16 residues. CDR3 region: CASSFAKGGGASPLHF. The CDR3 nucleotides are TGTGCCAGCAGTTTCGCGAAGGGGGGGGGAGCTTCACCCCTCCACTTT.

The genes are TRBV19 and TRBJ1-2; the match to TRBD1 covers 9 bases. The trim removed 9 bases at V and 2 bases at J, leaving 7 bases unmatched. This CDR3 spans 14 amino acids. CDR1 is LNHDA and CDR2 is SQIVND in the germline V gene (reference sequence). The CDR3 DNA reads as TGTGCCAGCCAACCCGGGACAGGGAACTATGGCTACACCTTC. This encodes CASQPGTGNYGYTF. The variable domain in full, completed from reference TRBV19 and TRBJ1-2, reads DGGITQSPKYLFRKEGQNVTLSCEQNLNHDAMYWYRQDPGQGLRLIYYSQIVNDFQKGDIAEGYSVSREKKESFPLTVTSAQKNPTAFYLCASQPGTGNYGYTFGSGTRLTVV.

V is TRBV12-5 and J is TRBJ2-1, with D possibly being TRBD2 (6 bases). The CDR3 contains 15 residues. The germline V gene has CDR1 LGHNT and CDR2 FRNRAP. The V gene lost 6 bases and the J gene lost 3 bases, with 15 bases spanning the gap. CDR3: CASGPGLTYYNEQFF. In DNA form, the CDR3 reads TGTGCTAGTGGGCCTGGACTAACCTACTACAATGAGCAGTTCTTC.

This clone was found once. V is TRBV7-9 and J is TRBJ1-1; D unclear. The length of the CDR3 is 15 residues. V was shortened by 4 bases and J by 3 bases, with 15 bases between the two germline ends. Per the germline V gene, CDR1 is SEHNR and CDR2 is FQNEAQ (reference sequence). In DNA form, the CDR3 reads TGTGCCAGCAGCTCAAGCGTCGTCGGGGACACTGAAGCTTTCTTT. It encodes CASSSSVVGDTEAFF.

The CDR3 spells CASSLVPRQGARYGYTF. In DNA, the CDR3 is TGCGCCAGCAGCTTGGTGCCCCGGCAGGGGGCAAGGTATGGCTACACCTTC. The chain links TRBV5-1 to TRBJ1-2, with 8 bases aligning to TRBD1. The CDR3 loop spans 17 amino acids. Trimming removed 0 bases from V and 5 bases from J; junction bases left unmatched: 12. Germline-derived CDR1 and CDR2 are SGHRS and YFSETQ.

The chain links TRBV21-1 to TRBJ1-5. TRBV21-1 is classified as a pseudogene. This CDR3 has 14 amino acids. CDR3 bases: TGTGCCAGCAGCAAAGTCTATAGCAATCAGCCCCAGCATTTT. Amino acid sequence: CASSKVYSNQPQHF.

The chain joins TRBV28 to TRBJ1-2; TRBD1 might be the D (6 bases). The CDR3 loop spans 14 amino acids. Germline CDR1 and CDR2: MDHEN and SYDVKM. V lost 3 bases to trimming and J lost 7 bases, with 15 bases between them. CDR3 amino acids: CASSFGQNLRGYTF. The CDR3 bases are TGTGCCAGCAGTTTTGGACAGAACCTTCGTGGCTACACCTTC.

J is TRBJ1-2 and V is TRBV14; perhaps TRBD1 as D (5 bases). V was cut by 1 base and J by 10 bases, with 10 bases left in between. Germline CDR1 reads SGHDN; CDR2 reads FVKESK. This CDR3 has 12 amino acids. CDR3 loop: CASSQAGGVYTF. In DNA form, the CDR3 reads TGTGCCAGCAGCCAAGCCGGGGGTGTCTACACCTTC.

V is TRBV7-8 and J is TRBJ2-6; D is perhaps TRBD1 (6 bases). The CDR3 contains 17 residues. CDR1 is SGHVS, CDR2 FQNEAQ, per germline. Deletions cut 2 bases from V and 0 bases from J, with 11 bases between. DNA of the CDR3: TGTGCCAGCAGCTTAAAGACAGGCCCCTCTGGGGCCAACGTCCTGACTTTC. It translates to CASSLKTGPSGANVLTF. Using reference TRBV7-8 and TRBJ2-6 for the parts outside the CDR3, the full variable domain is GAGVSQSPRYKVAKRGQDVALRCDPISGHVSLFWYQQALGQGPEFLTYFQNEAQLDKSGLPSDRFFAERPEGSVSTLKIQRTQQEDSAVYLCASSLKTGPSGANVLTFGAGSRLTVL.

V gene TRBV12-3 or TRBV12-4 combines with J gene TRBJ1-1, with unresolved D. Trimming took off 6 bases at V and 1 base at J, with 9 bases between the two ends. The CDR3 is made up of 13 amino acids. CDR3: CASSPTRNTEAFF. Written as DNA, the CDR3 is TGTGCCAGCAGCCCGACACGGAACACTGAAGCTTTCTTT.

The V gene is TRBV6-5, the J gene TRBJ1-6, with TRBD1 as a possible D gene (5 bases). CDR1 and CDR2 (germline): MNHEY, SVGAGI. The CDR3 is 14 residues long. Trimming left V 6 bases short and J 7 bases short, with 13 bases between. CDR3 residues: CASSTGPWNSPLHF. CDR3 DNA: TGTGCCAGCAGCACGGGGCCTTGGAATTCACCCCTCCACTTT.

The gene calls are TRBV27 and TRBJ1-5; no clear D. The CDR3 is 14 amino acids. Deletions cut 3 bases from V and 3 bases from J, with 9 bases between. Germline assignment: CDR1 MNHEY and CDR2 SMNVEV (reference sequence). CDR3 protein: CASSLAAVNQPQHF. The CDR3 nucleotides are TGTGCCAGCAGTTTGGCAGCCGTCAATCAGCCCCAGCATTTT.

The chain links TRBV6-5 to TRBJ1-4; the match to TRBD1 covers 10 bases. Trimming at V came to 5 bases and at J to 8 bases, leaving 8 bases not matched to a gene. This CDR3 is built from 15 residues. The germline V gene has CDR1 MNHEY and CDR2 SVGAGI. CDR3 sequence reads: CASSRTGTGEEKLFF. In DNA, the CDR3 is TGTGCCAGCAGTCGGACCGGGACAGGGGAGGAAAAACTGTTTTTT.

This clone came up once. The chain employs TRBV7-2 and TRBJ2-3; D not resolved. V was clipped by 5 bases and J by 4 bases, with 7 bases between them. Looked up from germline, CDR1 is SGHTA and CDR2 is FQGNSA. The CDR3 is 12 residues long. This CDR3 is CASSPRADTQYF. The CDR3 region has the DNA TGTGCCAGCAGCCCCAGAGCAGATACGCAGTATTTT.

The V gene is TRBV2, the J gene TRBJ2-3, with D possibly TRBD1 on 6 matching bases. Trimming stripped 11 bases from V and 4 bases from J, with 10 bases between. CDR1 and CDR2 (germline): SNHLY, FYNNEI. The CDR3 is 11 amino acids. The CDR3 region is CALSGADTQYF. CDR3 bases: TGTGCCCTCTCAGGGGCAGATACGCAGTATTTT. The entire variable domain, with the rest obtained from reference TRBV2 and TRBJ2-3, is as follows: EPEVTQTPSHQVTQMGQEVILRCVPISNHLYFYWYRQILGQKVEFLVSFYNNEISEKSEIFDDQFSVERPDGSNFTLKIRSTKLEDSAMYFCALSGADTQYFGPGTRLTVL.

This clone has just one count. The gene calls are TRBV4-1 and TRBJ2-4, with 13 bases fitting TRBD2. Germline-derived CDR1 and CDR2 are MGHRA and YSYEKL. CDR3 length: 18 residues. V was pared by 0 bases and J by 7 bases, with 9 bases of the junction left unmatched. The CDR3 protein is CASSQEGTSGGARNIQYF. CDR3 nucleotides: TGCGCCAGCAGCCAAGAGGGAACTAGCGGGGGGGCCCGGAACATTCAGTACTTC.

This chain joins TRBV2 and TRBJ2-7; D possibly corresponds to TRBD1 (6 bases). Trimming removed 6 bases at V and 6 bases at J, with 24 bases between. CDR1 SNHLY and CDR2 FYNNEI come from the germline V gene. The length of the CDR3 is 16 residues. CDR3 DNA: TGTGCCAGCAGGCAAACTGGGACAAATCCGTCCGGCGAGCAGTACTTC. It codes for CASRQTGTNPSGEQYF.

Turning to this clone: The identical CDR3 is also encoded by other nucleotide sequences in the sample. The chain couples TRBV25-1 to TRBJ1-2; a weak D match, TRBD1 (5 bases). With 3 bases removed from V and 2 bases from J, the gap between germline ends came to 7 bases. CDR1 and CDR2 (germline): MGHDK, SYGVNS. The CDR3 extends over 13 amino acids. Here the CDR3 DNA reads TGTGCCAGCAGTGAGGGGGGAAACTATGGCTACACCTTC. Protein product: CASSEGGNYGYTF.

The chain uses TRBV5-1 and TRBJ1-3, with D unclear. This CDR3 comprises 20 residues. Trimming pared 2 bases from V and 0 bases from J, leaving 24 bases between. Germline-derived CDR1 and CDR2 are SGHRS and YFSETQ. CDR3 nucleotides: TGCGCCAGCAGCTTTGTCCCAGGCAGGCCAAGGGTGCACTCTGGAAACACCATATATTTT. It encodes CASSFVPGRPRVHSGNTIYF.

The chain has TRBV12-3 or TRBV12-4 and TRBJ1-1; D unclear. Between the trimmed V and J ends, which lost 4 bases and 11 bases, there was a span of 17 bases. The CDR3 has 13 residues. The DNA of the CDR3 is TGTGCCAGCAGTTCCCGGGCGGGGTCCTGGGCTTTCTTT. Translating gives CASSSRAGSWAFF.

This sequence joins TRBV27 and TRBJ2-7; the match to TRBD2 covers 12 bases. The CDR3 contains 16 residues. Germline V gives CDR1 MNHEY, CDR2 SMNVEV (reference sequence). J lost 2 bases, V lost 4 bases, and 6 bases had no gene match. The CDR3 nucleotides are TGTGCCAGCAGTTCGAGACTAGCGGGGGCTCCCTACGAGCAGTACTTC. Translation gives CASSSRLAGAPYEQYF.

The genes are TRBV5-1 and TRBJ2-2; tentative D call: TRBD1 (6 bases). The CDR3 has 15 amino acids. The germline gives CDR1 SGHRS, CDR2 YFSETQ. V lost 4 bases and J 6 bases, leaving 16 bases between the germline ends. CDR3 in amino acids: CASSPPARGSGELFF. For the CDR3, the DNA is TGCGCCAGCAGCCCGCCGGCAAGGGGGTCCGGGGAGCTGTTTTTT.